The rows below give T cell receptor beta chains drawn from one sample of a study of beta chain features in type 1 diabetes. The data were produced by immunoSEQ multiplex PCR, yet TCRdb's version contains in-frame clones alone and is incomplete. This table has fewer than 500,000 clones, more than 11% appearing once. Sequencing used naive CD4+ T cells from blood. Receptors were obtained from a man aged 30 to 45 in good health. The CDR3 runs from the conserved cysteine through the conserved F or W. The D gene is left open where the match is weak. Clone sizes are given selectively: once, few, many, or a class where the clone is expanded.

CDR3	DNA	D	size	J	length	V
CASSPDRDNSPLHF	TGTGCCAGCAGCCCGGACAGGGATAATTCACCCCTCCACTTT	TRBD1	.	TRBJ1-6	14	TRBV7-6
CASSLGRQPPYEQYF	TGTGCCAGCAGTTTAGGACGGCAGCCGCCCTACGAGCAGTACTTC	.	few	TRBJ2-7	15	TRBV28
CAWSVGGSVTQYF	TGTGCCTGGAGTGTCGGCGGGAGCGTGACCCAGTACTTC	TRBD2	many	TRBJ2-5	13	TRBV30
CSALEIEKLFF	TGCAGTGCTTTGGAAATAGAAAAACTGTTTTTT	.	few	TRBJ1-4	11	TRBV20-1
CASSFRSAGKETQYF	TGTGCCAGCAGCTTTCGGTCAGCGGGCAAAGAGACCCAGTACTTC	.	.	TRBJ2-5	15	TRBV11-1
CSVAWTGGTEAFF	TGCAGCGTCGCTTGGACAGGGGGCACTGAAGCTTTCTTT	TRBD1	few	TRBJ1-1	13	TRBV29-1
CASSQEMTSINIQYF	TGCGCCAGCAGCCAAGAGATGACTAGCATAAACATTCAGTACTTC	TRBD2	.	TRBJ2-4	15	TRBV4-3
CAISGGTGRAGANVLTF	TGTGCCATCAGTGGCGGGACAGGGAGAGCCGGGGCCAACGTCCTGACTTTC	TRBD1	few	TRBJ2-6	17	TRBV10-3
CSVAFWGRSYEQYF	TGCAGCGTTGCCTTTTGGGGGCGGTCCTACGAGCAGTACTTC	.	few	TRBJ2-7	14	TRBV29-1
CASSYGPHVGETQYF	TGTGCCAGCAGTTACGGACCCCACGTCGGAGAGACCCAGTACTTC	.	few	TRBJ2-5	15	TRBV6-6
CASSSLGRGNTEAFF	TGTGCCAGCAGTTCGCTAGGGAGAGGGAACACTGAAGCTTTCTTT	.	.	TRBJ1-1	15	TRBV6-5
CSAKMETQYF	TGCAGTGCCAAAATGGAGACCCAGTACTTC	.	few	TRBJ2-5	10	TRBV20-1
CASTFRNPRVKPGELFF	TGTGCCAGCACCTTTAGAAATCCCAGGGTAAAGCCCGGGGAGCTGTTTTTT	.	.	TRBJ2-2	17	TRBV7-2
CSVAFYRRGSGYTF	TGCAGCGTAGCCTTTTACCGCAGGGGATCTGGCTACACCTTC	.	.	TRBJ1-2	14	TRBV29-1
CSVIAPPGELFF	TGCAGCGTTATAGCCCCCCCCGGGGAGCTGTTTTTT	.	.	TRBJ2-2	12	TRBV29-1
CASSQDLTYEQYF	TGCGCCAGCAGCCAAGATCTAACTTACGAGCAGTACTTC	.	.	TRBJ2-7	13	TRBV4-3
CATSRLVLEGYGYTF	TGTGCCACCAGCCGCTTGGTGTTGGAGGGCTATGGCTACACCTTC	.	.	TRBJ1-2	15	TRBV15
CASSLRQENTEAFF	TGTGCCAGCAGCTTAAGGCAGGAGAACACTGAAGCTTTCTTT	.	few	TRBJ1-1	14	TRBV7-9
CASSSTGSAPRVQETQYF	TGTGCCAGCAGCTCGACCGGGTCCGCCCCGAGGGTTCAAGAGACCCAGTACTTC	.	few	TRBJ2-5	18	TRBV13
CAWSAELQGAPGYTF	TGTGCCTGGAGTGCAGAATTACAGGGGGCTCCTGGCTACACCTTC	TRBD1	.	TRBJ1-2	15	TRBV30
CATSKAHSYNQPQHF	TGTGCCACCAGCAAAGCCCACAGTTACAATCAGCCCCAGCATTTT	.	few	TRBJ1-5	15	TRBV15
CASSEAWTPNTDTQYF	TGTGCCAGCAGTGAAGCGTGGACACCCAACACAGATACGCAGTATTTT	.	.	TRBJ2-3	16	TRBV2
CSVLEVSDTQYF	TGCAGCGTTTTAGAGGTCTCGGATACGCAGTATTTT	.	few	TRBJ2-3	12	TRBV29-1